The T cell receptor beta chain under discussion was sequenced for a study of T-cell memory formation after mild COVID-19. The study's findings and limits: Among contracting clones, CD4+ were mainly CM/EM and CD8+ enriched in EMRA.

TCRdb ran MiXCR on the 5' RACE reads and lists one entry per CDR3 protein. The sample lists nearly 110,000 distinct CDR3 sequences, around 11% occurring once. This clonotype was observed once. The antigen remains unidentified. V gave up 1 base and J gave up 2 bases; unmatched junction bases: 5. The CDR3 runs 15 residues. Germline CDR1 is SGHRS and CDR2 is YFSETQ. Sequencing was performed on PBMCs or a T cell subset sorted from them (not recorded which). The V gene is TRBV5-1, the J gene TRBJ2-5, with 7 bases fitting TRBD1. This TCR came from an adult woman who had mild COVID-19 (a few samples of this study predate the infection). Cell type and time point are not known. The CDR3 nucleotides read TGCGCCAGCAGCTTGTTACCGGACAGGCAAGAGACCCAGTACTTC. This codes for CASSLLPDRQETQYF.